This T cell receptor beta chain was identified in a study of blood T cell repertoires in COVID-19. Background on the study: The origin of the acute and convalescent COVID-19 samples was the United States, Italy and Spain. Nucleic acid was either cDNA or gDNA, and it came from T cells, B-cell-depleted T cells, or PBMCs.

Measured with immunoSEQ multiplex PCR; TCRdb has only the in-frame clones, and not every one. The sample lists about 400,000 clones, about 88% occurring once. Germline V lookup: CDR1 SGHRS, CDR2 YFSETQ. The CDR3 has 15 residues. Trimming removed 4 bases at V and 2 bases at J, with 15 bases between. This chain joins TRBV5-1 and TRBJ1-1; the D gene is possibly TRBD1 (5 bases). Input material: PBMCs or T cells enriched from blood (not recorded which). The receptor was isolated from a woman under 40 who had recovered from COVID-19. CDR3 DNA sequence: TGCGCCAGCAGCACGGGGGACGGGGGAAACACTGAAGCTTTCTTT. Protein: CASSTGDGGNTEAFF.